These T cell receptor beta chains were read from a single sample in a study of T cell responses to AZD1222 COVID-19 vaccine. Measured with immunoSEQ multiplex PCR; TCRdb has only the in-frame clones, and not every one. The data contain around 140,000 clones, just over 90% of them seen just once; the ten biggest clones take up 7.5% to 9.5%. Sequencing used peripheral blood, obtained on day 0 of AZD1222 vaccination. Every receptor here comes from an adult in good health. Each CDR3 is given with its conserved first and last residue. A D gene is named only where the DNA matches it firmly. Some rows have no size entry. The others give once, few or many, or a class for an expanded clone.

>TRBV24-1|-|TRBJ2-2|-
TGTGCCACCAGTGATACAGACAGGACCACCGGGGAGCTGTTTTTT
CATSDTDRTTGELFF
>TRBV6-6|-|TRBJ2-1|-
TGTGCCAGCAGAAGACAAGCAGGGCCCCATGAGCAGTTCTTC
CASRRQAGPHEQFF
>TRBV6-5|-|TRBJ1-1|-
TGTGCCAGCAGTTATAACCAGGTTGGGACTGAAGCTTTCTTT
CASSYNQVGTEAFF
>TRBV7-8|-|TRBJ2-1|TRBD2
TGTGCCAGCAGCCCAGGACTAGCGGGGGTCCAGCAGTTCTTC
CASSPGLAGVQQFF
>TRBV11-3|once|TRBJ2-5|-
TGTGCCAGCAGCTTGGGGGCAAGGGAGACCCAGTACTTC
CASSLGARETQYF
>TRBV9|-|TRBJ2-2|TRBD2
TGTGCCAGCAGCCCCCGACTAGCCCCCGGGGAGCTGTTTTTT
CASSPRLAPGELFF
>TRBV12-3/TRBV12-4|-|TRBJ1-2|-
TGTGCCATCACCCGGGACGGAAAGTATGGCTACACCTTC
CAITRDGKYGYTF
>TRBV18|-|TRBJ2-1|TRBD1
TGTGCCAGCTCACGATCTACAGGGGCCCCCTACAATGAGCAGTTCTTC
CASSRSTGAPYNEQFF
>TRBV5-4|once|TRBJ1-2|TRBD1
TGTGCCAGCAGCCCCATCGCGACAGGGGACGATGTGTACACCTTC
CASSPIATGDDVYTF
>TRBV19|-|TRBJ1-1|-
TGTGCCAGTAGTATCGGCCCCAGGGGCTGGGACACTGAAGCTTTCTTT
CASSIGPRGWDTEAFF
>TRBV6-5|-|TRBJ1-4|-
TGTGCCAGCAGTTACGGGGGAACTAATGAAAAACTGTTTTTT
CASSYGGTNEKLFF
>TRBV19|-|TRBJ1-2|-
TGTGCCACCCGGGACGAGGGACGGAATAACTATGGCTACACCTTC
CATRDEGRNNYGYTF
>TRBV6-1|-|TRBJ2-1|TRBD2
TGTGCCAGCAGTGACCCAGCGGGGGGGCAAGTTGATGAGCAGTTCTTC
CASSDPAGGQVDEQFF
>TRBV14|-|TRBJ1-2|-
TGTGCCAGCAGTCCCGGACCCCGAGGCTACACCTTC
CASSPGPRGYTF
>TRBV2|-|TRBJ1-1|-
TGTGCCAGCACCAAGGACGCGATTGGGACTGAAGCTTTCTTT
CASTKDAIGTEAFF
>TRBV9|-|TRBJ2-3|-
TGTGCCAGCAGCAACCCCGGGACGGCGGCCCTAGATACGCAGTATTTT
CASSNPGTAALDTQYF
>TRBV6-1|-|TRBJ2-7|-
TGTGCCAGCAGTGAAGCAGCGACAGGAGCCTACGAGCAGTACTTC
CASSEAATGAYEQYF
>TRBV3-1/TRBV3-2|-|TRBJ1-1|TRBD1
TGTGCCAGCGGGACAGGGGGACGGGTCACTGAAGCTTTCTTT
CASGTGGRVTEAFF
>TRBV15|-|TRBJ1-1|-
TGTGCCACCAGCAGAGATTATAGCCGACAAGGATCTGAAGCTTTCTTT
CATSRDYSRQGSEAFF
>TRBV6-5|-|TRBJ1-2|-
TGTGCCAGCAGTTACTCGCCGGACGCTAACTATGGCTACACCTTC
CASSYSPDANYGYTF
>TRBV28|-|TRBJ1-2|-
TGTGCCAGCAGTTTACAGACGAACTATGGCTACACCTTC
CASSLQTNYGYTF
>TRBV5-1|-|TRBJ1-5|-
TGCGCCAGCAGCTCGACAGAGAGCAATCAGCCCCAGCATTTT
CASSSTESNQPQHF
>TRBV29-1|once|TRBJ2-7|-
TGCAGCGTTGTTCTCGTCCGCAGGGGAGACGAGCAGTACTTC
CSVVLVRRGDEQYF
>TRBV12-3/TRBV12-4|-|TRBJ2-3|-
TGTGCCAGCAGTCCAGGGGATACGCAGTATTTT
CASSPGDTQYF
>TRBV19|-|TRBJ2-7|-
TGTGCCAGTAGTCCAACCCCGATATGGGGCGGCGAGCAGTACTTC
CASSPTPIWGGEQYF
>TRBV6-4|-|TRBJ2-6|-
TGTGCCAGCAGTTCCGACAGCTCTGGGGCCAACGTCCTGACTTTC
CASSSDSSGANVLTF
>TRBV9|-|TRBJ1-6|-
TGTGCCAGCAGCACGACCAATTCACCCCTCCACTTT
CASSTTNSPLHF
>TRBV3-1/TRBV3-2|few|TRBJ1-3|-
TGTGCCAGCAGCGTCGGGGCAGTAGGGAACACCATATATTTT
CASSVGAVGNTIYF
>TRBV28|-|TRBJ1-3|-
TGTGCCAGCAGTTCTTACACTCTACGGCGGGTAGACACCATATATTTT
CASSSYTLRRVDTIYF
>TRBV6-1|-|TRBJ2-3|-
TGTGCCAGCAGTGACCCCTCGACGAATACGCAGTATTTT
CASSDPSTNTQYF
>TRBV13|-|TRBJ1-1|-
TGTGCCAGCAGCCGGGGGGACACTGAAGCTTTCTTT
CASSRGDTEAFF
>TRBV7-8|once|TRBJ2-1|-
TGTGCCAGCAGCTTTGGGGTCCCCCACAATGAGCAGTTCTTC
CASSFGVPHNEQFF
>TRBV6-5|-|TRBJ1-4|-
TGTGCCAGCAGCGGGACTGTTAAGGGGGAAAAACTGTTTTTT
CASSGTVKGEKLFF
>TRBV7-8|-|TRBJ2-1|-
TGTGCCAGCAGCTGGGGAGGGGGGCCCTCCTACAATGAGCAGTTCTTC
CASSWGGGPSYNEQFF
>TRBV2|-|TRBJ2-5|-
TGTGCCAGCAGGACGCCCTCATGGGGCCTAGGAGAGACCCAGTACTTC
CASRTPSWGLGETQYF
>TRBV10-2|-|TRBJ1-1|-
TGCGCCAGCAGTGAGAGCGCTGAAGCTTTCTTT
CASSESAEAFF
>TRBV7-9|-|TRBJ1-6|-
TGTGCCAGCAGCTTACTCTACCCTAATTCACCCCTCCACTTT
CASSLLYPNSPLHF
>TRBV7-2|-|TRBJ2-4|-
TGTGCCAGCAGCCCTCCGGGGACCAAAAACATTCAGTACTTC
CASSPPGTKNIQYF
>TRBV28|-|TRBJ2-7|TRBD2
TGTGCCAGCAGTTCACCATACGCGGGGGAGTACGAGCAGTACTTC
CASSSPYAGEYEQYF
>TRBV5-1|-|TRBJ1-1|-
TGCGCCAGCAGCCTACAGGGTTGGGTTGGGAACACTGAAGCTTTCTTT
CASSLQGWVGNTEAFF
>TRBV19|-|TRBJ2-1|-
TGTGCCAGTAGTATTTCGGGTGGGGACCCATCCAATGAGCAGTTCTTC
CASSISGGDPSNEQFF
>TRBV2|-|TRBJ2-5|TRBD2
TGTGCCAGCAGAGAAAGCAGCGGGGGAAAGGGAGAGACCCAGTACTTC
CASRESSGGKGETQYF
>TRBV7-6|-|TRBJ2-2|-
TGTGCCAGCAGCACTCGAGGGGGGTCGGACACCGGGGAGCTGTTTTTT
CASSTRGGSDTGELFF
>TRBV7-9|-|TRBJ2-7|TRBD1
TGTGCCAGCAGCCCGACAGGGGCCTACGAGCAGTACTTC
CASSPTGAYEQYF